This T cell receptor beta chain was recovered during a study of shared clonotypes between healthy human individuals. Study-wide points: The sharing of about 5% of naive CD4 clonotypes was seen across a handful of donors. The study found lower generation probabilities in non-shared clonotypes than in those shared by all four donors.

The ends were cut back, 2 bases at V and 4 bases at J, with 6 bases in the middle. The germline V gene encodes CDR1 SGHTS and CDR2 YDEGEE. The CDR3 consists of 12 residues. Profiling relied on immunoSEQ multiplex PCR, and the TCRdb table lists in-frame clones only, not all of them. The sample lists roughly 1,500,000 clones; just under 99% were seen once. Concerning this clone: As yet, its antigen is unknown.

This receptor was identified in a man aged 30 to 45 in good health. Sample: naive CD4+ T cells sorted from blood. The subset denotes: CD45RA+ positively selected. The rearrangement uses TRBV5-8 and TRBJ1-2; D is undetermined. In DNA, the CDR3 is TGTGCCAGCAGCTTCGTCAGCTATGGCTACACCTTC. Amino acid sequence: CASSFVSYGYTF.